This TCR beta chain was captured in a study of neurological immune-mediated disorders. Study-wide points: Patients with HTLV-1-associated myelopathy had the highest level of TCR clonal expansion, whereas patients with multiple sclerosis had the lowest level, falling beneath the level found in healthy controls. Private repertoires in all groups were suggested, as expanded clones shared no CDR3 amino acid sequences across subjects.

Stated time point: longitudinal time-point 2. There are many counts of this clonotype. The antigen is undetermined. The method for making cDNA was 5'RACE, and it used 10-nucleotide random UMIs. Over 200 million TCR-beta sequences, together covering 15-18 subjects, were produced by every individual sequencing run that was carried out. TCRdb reprocessed the 5' RACE reads via MiXCR and lists one record per CDR3 protein. The repertoire consists of around 90,000 distinct CDR3 sequences, with under 15% occurring once and the leading ten covering around 5%. The trim removed 2 bases at V and 4 bases at J, leaving 8 bases unmatched. The CDR3 runs to 16 residues. Germline values: CDR1 MDHEN, CDR2 SYDVKM.

The TCR was taken from a female donor with HTLV-1-associated myelopathy (HAM/TSP). The source material was PBMCs. The chain recombines TRBV28 with TRBJ1-5, with TRBD1 matching over 7 bases. This chain's CDR3 is CASSLQRQGRNQPQHF. The CDR3 bases are TGTGCCAGCAGTTTACAAAGACAGGGACGGAATCAGCCCCAGCATTTT. Using reference TRBV28 and TRBJ1-5 for the parts outside the CDR3, the full variable domain is DVKVTQSSRYLVKRTGEKVFLECVQDMDHENMFWYRQDPGLGLRLIYFSYDVKMKEKGDIPEGYSVSREKKERFSLILESASTNQTSMYLCASSLQRQGRNQPQHFGDGTRLSIL.